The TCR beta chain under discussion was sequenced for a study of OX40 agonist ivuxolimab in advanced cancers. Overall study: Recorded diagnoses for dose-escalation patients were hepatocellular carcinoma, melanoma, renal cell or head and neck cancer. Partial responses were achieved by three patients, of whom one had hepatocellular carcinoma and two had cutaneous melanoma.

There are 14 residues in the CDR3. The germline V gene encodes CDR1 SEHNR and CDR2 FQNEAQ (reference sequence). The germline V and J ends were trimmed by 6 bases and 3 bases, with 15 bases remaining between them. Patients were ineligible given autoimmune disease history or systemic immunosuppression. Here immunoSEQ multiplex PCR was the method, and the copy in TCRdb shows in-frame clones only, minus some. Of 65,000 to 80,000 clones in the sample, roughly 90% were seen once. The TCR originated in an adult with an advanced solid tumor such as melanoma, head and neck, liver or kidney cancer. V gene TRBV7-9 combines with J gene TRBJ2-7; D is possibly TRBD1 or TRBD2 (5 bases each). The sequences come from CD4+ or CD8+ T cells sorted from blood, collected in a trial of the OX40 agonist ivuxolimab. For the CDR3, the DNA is TGTGCCAGCAGGACGCCGGGACCCAACTACGAGCAGTACTTC. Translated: CASRTPGPNYEQYF.